This passage covers 11 T cell receptor beta chains from one sample sequenced in a study of CD8 T cells in Susac syndrome. A quantity of about 0.45 to 1 ug RNA underwent reverse transcription using random hexamers. TCRdb analysed the immunoSEQ multiplex PCR reads with MiXCR anew, one entry per CDR3 protein. This sample has tens of thousands of distinct CDR3 sequences, with roughly 95% found just once. The specimen sequenced was CD8+ T cells from PBMCs. Receptors were obtained from a human donor with Susac syndrome.

Concerning this clonotype itself: Sequence at one end of the junction differs from germline and may be a read error. CDR3: CASSAPGGLAVF. CDR3 nucleotide sequence: TGTGCCAGCAGTGCTCCGGGGGGACTAGCTGTCTTC. This chain uses TRBV6-1 with TRBJ2-1; 9 nucleotides align to TRBD2. CDR3 length: 12 amino acids. Germline V gene lookup returns CDR1 MNHNS and CDR2 SASEGT.

The chain links TRBV6-2 or TRBV6-3 to TRBJ2-1; no clear D. Germline V CDR1 and CDR2: MNHEY, SVGEGT. Trimming shortened V by 10 bases and J by 4 bases, and 11 bases separated the two germline ends. The CDR3 totals 12 residues. This CDR3 reads CATRLGYNEQFF. The CDR3 nucleotides are TGTGCCACTCGCTTAGGGTACAATGAGCAGTTCTTC.

This chain uses TRBV29-1 with TRBJ2-1; the D is unclear. This CDR3 has 13 residues. V dropped 4 bases and J dropped 1 base, with 8 bases sitting between them. The germline V gene has CDR1 SQVTM and CDR2 ANQGSEA. In DNA form, the CDR3 reads TGCAGCGTTGCTGGTGGGTCCTACAATGAGCAGTTCTTC. Its translation: CSVAGGSYNEQFF.

The chain has TRBV4-1 and TRBJ2-1; D gene uncertain. This CDR3 has 16 residues. Germline lookup yields CDR1 MGHRA and CDR2 YSYEKL. V lost 7 bases, J lost 2 bases, and 18 bases lay in between. CDR3 DNA: TGCGCCAGCACCTCGGCATCGGAGTCGGCCTACAATGAGCAGTTCTTC. The encoded protein is CASTSASESAYNEQFF.

This chain connects TRBV29-1 to TRBJ1-2; 7 bases align to TRBD1. With V trimmed by 3 bases and J by 6 bases, 4 bases remained unmatched. The CDR3 has 12 amino acids. CDR1 and CDR2 from the germline V gene are SQVTM and ANQGSEA. The CDR3 loop reads CSVDPGGDGYTF. Here the CDR3 DNA reads TGCAGCGTTGATCCAGGGGGGGATGGCTACACCTTC.

The chain employs TRBV5-1 and TRBJ2-2; D remains ambiguous. V dropped 8 bases and J dropped 5 bases, with 19 bases sitting between them. The germline V gene encodes CDR1 SGHRS and CDR2 YFSETQ. CDR3 length: 15 residues. The CDR3: CARPPTYLDTGELFF. As DNA, the CDR3 is TGCGCCAGACCGCCGACGTACTTGGATACCGGGGAGCTGTTTTTT.

The chain employs TRBV4-1 and TRBJ2-5, with D unresolved. CDR1 and CDR2 (germline): MGHRA, YSYEKL. The ends were cut back, 0 bases at V and 1 base at J, with 9 bases in the middle. The CDR3 covers 15 residues. The chain's CDR3 is CASSQDWSVQETQYF. CDR3 sequence (DNA): TGCGCCAGCAGCCAAGATTGGAGTGTCCAAGAGACCCAGTACTTC.

This clonotype was seen only once. The J gene is TRBJ2-7, the V gene TRBV24-1, with D perhaps TRBD1 or TRBD2 (5 bases each). This CDR3 has 11 amino acids. Looked up from germline, CDR1 is KGHDR and CDR2 is SFDVKD. The ends were cut back, 11 bases at V and 6 bases at J, with 13 bases in the middle. CDR3 sequence reads: CAIQGAGEQYF. The CDR3 DNA reads TGTGCCATCCAGGGCGCGGGCGAGCAGTACTTC.

V gene TRBV27 combines with J gene TRBJ2-7; D perhaps matches TRBD1 (5 bases). The CDR3 length is 11 residues. V lost 5 bases, J lost 7 bases, and 9 bases lay in between. Germline values: CDR1 MNHEY, CDR2 SMNVEV (reference sequence). The CDR3 protein is CASSGAREQYF. The CDR3 coding sequence is TGTGCCAGCAGTGGGGCCCGGGAGCAGTACTTC.

V usage is TRBV6-5 and J usage is TRBJ2-3; D gene ambiguous. CDR1 and CDR2 from the germline V gene are MNHEY and SVGAGI. This CDR3 has 15 amino acids. Trimming took 4 bases from V and 0 from J, leaving 11 bases between them. CDR3: CASSSAQPSTDTQYF. CDR3 in DNA: TGTGCCAGCAGTTCGGCACAGCCTAGCACAGATACGCAGTATTTT.

The chain recombines TRBV2 with TRBJ2-4, with D perhaps being TRBD1 or TRBD2 (6 bases each). V was shortened by 4 bases and J by 1 base, with 14 bases between the two germline ends. The CDR3 spans 16 residues. Germline loops: CDR1 SNHLY, CDR2 FYNNEI. In DNA, the CDR3 is TGTGCCAGCAGTGGACTTGGGGGGCTGGCCAAAAACATTCAGTACTTC. It encodes CASSGLGGLAKNIQYF.